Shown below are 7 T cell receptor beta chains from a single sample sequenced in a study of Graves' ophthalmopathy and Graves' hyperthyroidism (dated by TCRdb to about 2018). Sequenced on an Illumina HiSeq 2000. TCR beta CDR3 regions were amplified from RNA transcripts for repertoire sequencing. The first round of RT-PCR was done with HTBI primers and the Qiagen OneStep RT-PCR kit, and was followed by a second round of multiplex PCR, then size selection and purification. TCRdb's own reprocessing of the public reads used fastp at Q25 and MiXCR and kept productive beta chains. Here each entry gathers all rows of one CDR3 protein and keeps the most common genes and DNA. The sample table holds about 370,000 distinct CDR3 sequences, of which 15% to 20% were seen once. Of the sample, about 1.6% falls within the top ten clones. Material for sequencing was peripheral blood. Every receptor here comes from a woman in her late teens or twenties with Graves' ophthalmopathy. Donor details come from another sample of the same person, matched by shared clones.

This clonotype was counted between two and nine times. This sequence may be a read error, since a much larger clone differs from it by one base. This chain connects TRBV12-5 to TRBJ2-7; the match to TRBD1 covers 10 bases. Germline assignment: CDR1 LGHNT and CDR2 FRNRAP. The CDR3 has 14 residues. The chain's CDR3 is CSSGPGTGVEEQYF. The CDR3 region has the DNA TGTTCTAGTGGTCCCGGGACAGGGGTTGAGGAGCAGTACTTC.

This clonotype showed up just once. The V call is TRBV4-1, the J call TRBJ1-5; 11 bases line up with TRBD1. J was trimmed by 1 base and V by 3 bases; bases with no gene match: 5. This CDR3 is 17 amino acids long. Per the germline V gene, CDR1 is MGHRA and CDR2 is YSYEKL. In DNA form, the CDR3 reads TGCGCCAGCAGCCATGGACAGGGGGCAAGGAGCAATCAGCCCCAGCATTTT. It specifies CASSHGQGARSNQPQHF.

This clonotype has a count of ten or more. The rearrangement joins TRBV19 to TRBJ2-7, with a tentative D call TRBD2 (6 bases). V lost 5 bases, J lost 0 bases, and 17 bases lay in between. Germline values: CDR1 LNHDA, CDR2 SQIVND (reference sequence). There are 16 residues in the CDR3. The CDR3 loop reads CASSPDGDGSSYEQYF. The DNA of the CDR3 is TGTGCCAGTAGTCCTGATGGTGACGGGAGCTCCTACGAGCAGTACTTC.

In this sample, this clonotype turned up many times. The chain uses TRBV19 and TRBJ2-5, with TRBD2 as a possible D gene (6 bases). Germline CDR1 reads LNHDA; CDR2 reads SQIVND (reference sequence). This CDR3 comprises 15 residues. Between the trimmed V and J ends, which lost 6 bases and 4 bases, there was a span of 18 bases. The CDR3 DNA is TGTGCCAGTAGCTCCACTAGCCGAAAAGGAGAGACCCAGTACTTC. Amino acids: CASSSTSRKGETQYF.

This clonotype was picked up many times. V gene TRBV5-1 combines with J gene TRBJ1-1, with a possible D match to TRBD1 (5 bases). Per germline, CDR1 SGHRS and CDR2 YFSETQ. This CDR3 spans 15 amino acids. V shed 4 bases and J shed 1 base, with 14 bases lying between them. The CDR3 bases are TGCGCCAGCAGCCCCTTCGCAGGGCGGAACACTGAAGCTTTCTTT. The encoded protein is CASSPFAGRNTEAFF.

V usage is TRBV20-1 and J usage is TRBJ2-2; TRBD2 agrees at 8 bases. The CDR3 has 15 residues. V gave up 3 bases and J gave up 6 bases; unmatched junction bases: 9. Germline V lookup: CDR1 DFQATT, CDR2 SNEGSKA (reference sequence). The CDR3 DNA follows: TGCAGTGCTAGTCGACCTAGCGGGCTTTCCGGGGAGCTGTTTTTT. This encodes CSASRPSGLSGELFF.

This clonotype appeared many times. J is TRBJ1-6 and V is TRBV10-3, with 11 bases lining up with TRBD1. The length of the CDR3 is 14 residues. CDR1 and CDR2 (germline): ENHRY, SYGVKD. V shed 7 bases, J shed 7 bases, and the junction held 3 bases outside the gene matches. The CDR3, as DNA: TGTGCCATCACTTGGGACAGGGGGAATTCACCCCTCCACTTT. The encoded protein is CAITWDRGNSPLHF.